Below, 32 T cell receptor beta chains from the same sample are listed, as sequenced in a study of regulatory T cells in long-lasting Graves disease. Building of the TCR beta libraries involved iRepertoire HTBI primers and Arm-PCR of CDR3 regions. TCRdb fed the multiplex PCR reads into MiXCR, producing one record per CDR3 protein. The sample contains approximately 360,000 distinct CDR3 sequences, about 11% of which appear only once. The time point denotes: newly diagnosed GD, antithyroid drugs for less than 3 months. The TCR library used RNA extracted from PBMCs. Separately, the same data were catalogued under a study of T cells in Graves' hyperthyroidism and ophthalmopathy.

The sequencing here drew on peripheral blood mononuclear cells (PBMCs), taken at new diagnosis, from a patient treated with antithyroid drugs. The receptors come from a woman under 30 with Graves disease.

This clonotype was counted ten times or more. V is TRBV7-2 and J is TRBJ2-1; 14 bases agree with TRBD2. CDR3 size: 15 residues. CDR1 is SGHTA and CDR2 is FQGNSA in the germline V gene. After removal of 5 bases from V and 9 bases from J, the junction contained 6 bases not matched to a gene. CDR3 loop: CASSPRLAGGFEQFF. As DNA, the CDR3 is TGTGCCAGCAGCCCCAGACTAGCGGGAGGGTTTGAGCAGTTCTTC. Looking up the rest from reference TRBV7-2 and TRBJ2-1 gives the full variable domain: GAGVSQSPSNKVTEKGKDVELRCDPISGHTALYWYRQSLGQGLEFLIYFQGNSAPDKSGLPSDRFSAERTGGSVSTLTIQRTQQEDSAVYLCASSPRLAGGFEQFFGPGTRLTVL.

This clonotype was seen only a few times. The chain has TRBV4-1 and TRBJ2-1; tentative D call: TRBD1 (6 bases). The CDR3 is 15 amino acids. CDR1 and CDR2 from the germline V gene are MGHRA and YSYEKL. The V and J ends lost 10 bases and 12 bases respectively, with 28 bases between them. The CDR3 sequence: CATSWGPGANRGQFF. The CDR3 DNA reads TGCGCCACAAGCTGGGGGCCCGGAGCCAACAGAGGGCAGTTCTTC.

In its sample, this clonotype was seen many times. This chain uses TRBV7-3 with TRBJ2-3; D not certain. Trimming removed 6 bases at V and 1 base at J, with 11 bases between. CDR3 size: 14 residues. Germline assignment: CDR1 SGHTA and CDR2 FQGTGA. CDR3 bases: TGTGCCAGCAGACACTTTGGGGGCACAGATACGCAGTATTTT. Protein sequence: CASRHFGGTDTQYF. The variable domain in full, completed from reference TRBV7-3 and TRBJ2-3, reads GAGVSQTPSNKVTEKGKYVELRCDPISGHTALYWYRQSLGQGPEFLIYFQGTGAADDSGLPNDRFFAVRPEGSVSTLKIQRTERGDSAVYLCASRHFGGTDTQYFGPGTRLTVL.

Ten or more counts support this clonotype. The V call is TRBV12-3 or TRBV12-4, the J call TRBJ2-1; 8 bases align to TRBD2. Trimming removed 6 bases from V and 7 bases from J; junction bases left unmatched: 14. CDR3 length: 16 residues. The CDR3 spells CASRKSGSVLGNEQFF. The DNA for the CDR3 is TGTGCCAGCAGGAAGAGCGGGAGTGTTTTGGGGAATGAGCAGTTCTTC.

This clonotype has just a few counts. The chain uses TRBV5-1 and TRBJ1-5; possibly TRBD1 for D (6 bases). Germline assignment: CDR1 SGHRS and CDR2 YFSETQ. This CDR3 is built from 18 residues. V was cut by 3 bases and J by 0 bases, with 19 bases left in between. CDR3 in amino acids: CASSSGNRVIFSNQPQHF. The CDR3, as DNA: TGCGCCAGCAGCTCCGGGAACAGGGTCATTTTTAGCAATCAGCCCCAGCATTTT. The full variable domain, its missing parts supplied by reference TRBV5-1 and TRBJ1-5, is KAGVTQTPRYLIKTRGQQVTLSCSPISGHRSVSWYQQTPGQGLQFLFEYFSETQRNKGNFPGRFSGRQFSNSRSEMNVSTLELGDSALYLCASSSGNRVIFSNQPQHFGDGTRLSIL.

This clonotype was recorded many times. V usage is TRBV2 and J usage is TRBJ2-6, with D perhaps matching TRBD1 (6 bases). The V end was cut by 6 bases, the J end by 0 bases, with 9 bases between. Germline V gene sequence: CDR1 SNHLY, CDR2 FYNNEI. The CDR3 loop spans 15 amino acids. In nucleotides, the CDR3 is TGTGCCAGCAGAACAGGGACCTCTGGGGCCAACGTCCTGACTTTC. The encoded protein is CASRTGTSGANVLTF.

This clonotype turned up a few times. The rearrangement links TRBV29-1 to TRBJ1-1; weak D call: TRBD1 (5 bases). Trimming removed 7 bases at V and 3 bases at J, with 15 bases between. This CDR3 has 13 residues. Germline CDR1 and CDR2: SQVTM and ANQGSEA. Written as DNA, the CDR3 is TGCAGCGCCAAACTCCGGGGGGACACTGAAGCTTTCTTT. Encoded protein: CSAKLRGDTEAFF.

This clonotype has at least ten counts. CDR3 loop: CASSPSIGGKNIQYF. Here the CDR3 DNA reads TGTGCCAGCAGTCCAAGCATCGGAGGCAAAAACATTCAGTACTTC. The chain employs TRBV6-5 and TRBJ2-4; tentative D call: TRBD2 (5 bases). The CDR3 has 15 residues. Trimming removed 5 bases at V and 3 bases at J, with 14 bases between. Looked up from germline, CDR1 is MNHEY and CDR2 is SVGAGI.

This clonotype has ten or more counts. V gene TRBV11-2 combines with J gene TRBJ1-2, with D unclear. Trimming took 2 bases from V and 2 from J, leaving 15 bases between them. In germline, CDR1 is SGHAT, CDR2 FQNNGV. This CDR3 is built from 16 residues. Here the CDR3 reads CASSLLLTGTNYGYTF. The CDR3 DNA follows: TGTGCCAGCAGCTTACTGCTGACGGGAACAAACTATGGCTACACCTTC.

Details on this clonotype: Sequence at one end of the junction differs from germline and may be a read error. CDR3 in amino acids: CASSLLGLAFQETQYF. The CDR3 nucleotides read TGTGCCAGCAGCTTGCTGGGACTAGCGTTTCAAGAGACCCAGTACTTC. The gene calls are TRBV5-1 and TRBJ2-5, with 10 nucleotides matching TRBD2. CDR1 and CDR2 (germline): SGHRS, YFSETQ. The CDR3 extends over 16 amino acids.

The sample holds many counts of this clonotype. The gene calls are TRBV27 and TRBJ2-1, with 10 positions matching TRBD1. The V and J ends lost 6 bases and 4 bases, in that order; junction bases with no gene match: 0. In germline, CDR1 is MNHEY, CDR2 SMNVEV (reference sequence). This CDR3 comprises 13 residues. Here the CDR3 DNA reads TGTGCCAGCAGGGACAGGGGGTACAATGAGCAGTTCTTC. It encodes CASRDRGYNEQFF.

This clonotype occurred many times. The chain links TRBV2 to TRBJ2-2; no clear D. Per germline, CDR1 SNHLY and CDR2 FYNNEI. CDR3 length: 15 residues. Deletions cut 5 bases from V and 4 bases from J, with 14 bases between. CDR3 in DNA: TGTGCCAGCAGTCGGACCGAACCGTTCACCGGGGAGCTGTTTTTT. Its translation is CASSRTEPFTGELFF. Supplemented by reference TRBV2 and TRBJ2-2, the full variable domain reads EPEVTQTPSHQVTQMGQEVILRCVPISNHLYFYWYRQILGQKVEFLVSFYNNEISEKSEIFDDQFSVERPDGSNFTLKIRSTKLEDSAMYFCASSRTEPFTGELFFGEGSRLTVL.

The DNA of the CDR3 is TGTGCCAGCTCACCACTGGACTTATATGGCTACACCTTC. This encodes CASSPLDLYGYTF. The V gene is TRBV18, the J gene TRBJ1-2; D not resolved. With 1 base removed from V and 5 bases from J, the gap between germline ends came to 8 bases. This CDR3 is built from 13 residues. Per the germline V gene, CDR1 is KGHSH and CDR2 is LQKENI.

This clonotype was counted a few times. This may arise from a read error, as a much more abundant clone is one base away. The chain combines TRBV28 with TRBJ2-1, with 9 bases that match TRBD2. The CDR3 is 15 amino acids. V lost 4 bases and J lost 7; bases outside the gene matches: 8. Germline CDR1 and CDR2: MDHEN and SYDVKM. The CDR3 sequence is CASSSKLAGFNEQFF. The CDR3 coding sequence is TGTGCCAGCAGTTCGAAGCTAGCGGGATTTAATGAGCAGTTCTTC.

This clonotype was picked up many times. In nucleotides, the CDR3 is TGTGCCAGCAGCTTCGGACCCCAAGAGACCCAGTACTTC. Protein: CASSFGPQETQYF. V is TRBV9 and J is TRBJ2-5; no firm D call. The CDR3 contains 13 residues. V was trimmed by 4 bases and J by 1 base, leaving 8 bases between them. Germline CDR1 SGDLS, CDR2 YYNGEE.

This clonotype showed up just a few times. The chain has TRBV4-2 and TRBJ2-5; no reliable D call. Trimming took 0 bases from V and 4 from J, leaving 12 bases between them. The CDR3 loop spans 15 amino acids. The germline V gene encodes CDR1 LGHNA and CDR2 YNFKEQ. The CDR3 nucleotides are TGTGCCAGCAGCCAAGAGGACCGAGTGAGAGAGACCCAGTACTTC. Translating gives CASSQEDRVRETQYF.

This clonotype was detected many times. At one boundary the junction diverges from the germline segment, which might be a read error. The chain recombines TRBV20-1 with TRBJ2-7; tentative D call: TRBD2 (6 bases). Looked up from germline, CDR1 is DFQATT and CDR2 is SNEGSKA (reference sequence). This CDR3 spans 13 amino acids. The CDR3 here is CSAGGSPSYEQYF. In DNA form, the CDR3 reads TGCAGTGCTGGGGGGAGCCCCTCCTACGAGCAATACTTC.

This clonotype has a count of ten or more. The DNA for the CDR3 is TGTGCCAGCAGTTTTGCAGGTCTGACGACGACCATGAACACTGAAGCTTTCTTT. This sequence encodes CASSFAGLTTTMNTEAFF. This chain uses TRBV12-3 or TRBV12-4 with TRBJ1-1, with D hard to call. The ends were cut back, 3 bases at V and 0 bases at J, with 20 bases in the middle. The CDR3 covers 18 residues.

The chain recombines TRBV10-3 with TRBJ1-4; D gene uncertain. Per the germline V gene, CDR1 is ENHRY and CDR2 is SYGVKD. The CDR3 totals 14 residues. The V and J ends lost 0 bases and 5 bases respectively, with 7 bases between them. This CDR3 reads CAISESTENEKLFF. CDR3 nucleotide sequence: TGTGCCATCAGTGAGTCCACGGAAAATGAAAAACTGTTTTTT.

This clonotype was seen many times. The chain couples TRBV20-1 to TRBJ1-2; D possibly corresponds to TRBD1 (5 bases). V was clipped by 3 bases and J by 8 bases, with 13 bases between them. The CDR3 consists of 12 residues. Germline V gives CDR1 DFQATT, CDR2 SNEGSKA (reference sequence). The CDR3 sequence: CSASLQGGGYTF. The CDR3 nucleotides are TGCAGTGCTAGTCTTCAGGGAGGCGGCTACACCTTC.

This clonotype came up many times. CDR3: CASSQVEVPQETQYF. The CDR3 nucleotides are TGTGCCAGCAGCCAAGTCGAGGTCCCCCAAGAGACCCAGTACTTC. This chain joins TRBV3-1 and TRBJ2-5; no reliable D call. The CDR3 length is 15 residues. Per the germline V gene, CDR1 is LGHDT and CDR2 is YNNKEL (reference sequence). Trimming took 1 base from V and 1 from J, leaving 10 bases between them.

This clonotype was counted many times. The V gene is TRBV27, the J gene TRBJ2-1, with D maybe TRBD2 (6 bases). The germline CDR1 and CDR2 sequences are MNHEY and SMNVEV (reference sequence). This CDR3 contains 17 residues. V shed 6 bases and J shed 7 bases, with 25 bases lying between them. The CDR3 DNA sequence: TGTGCCAGCAGAACTCCCGCCGTCGCGGGGAGGAGTAATGAGCAGTTCTTC. Translated, it gives CASRTPAVAGRSNEQFF.

This clonotype showed up many times. Because the CDR3's place on the DNA is in doubt, the DNA is left out and the CDR3 is given as listed by TCRdb. V gene TRBV28 combines with J gene TRBJ1-1. From germline, CDR1 is MDHEN and CDR2 SYDVKM. The CDR3 contains 14 residues when both ends are counted. The CDR3 loop reads CASSSSVENTEAFF.

This clonotype has only a few counts. The chain uses TRBV5-1 and TRBJ2-1; 7 bases align to TRBD2. This CDR3 contains 16 residues. The germline CDR1 and CDR2 sequences are SGHRS and YFSETQ. V dropped 0 bases and J dropped 3; count of bases not matched to a gene: 6. In nucleotides, the CDR3 is TGCGCCAGCAGCTTGGAGTTGCGGGAGCACTACAATGAGCAGTTCTTC. It yields the protein CASSLELREHYNEQFF.

This clonotype was recorded many times. This chain links TRBV7-2 with TRBJ2-6; no reliable D call. V was shortened by 7 bases and J by 6 bases, with 16 bases between the two germline ends. Germline V gives CDR1 SGHTA, CDR2 FQGNSA. This CDR3 spans 15 amino acids. In DNA, the CDR3 is TGTGCCAGCACTCTAGGGCCCCTCTTGGCCAACGTCCTGACTTTC. As protein: CASTLGPLLANVLTF.

Comments on this clonotype: A read error may be the cause here, since a much bigger clone is one base away. This chain uses TRBV18 with TRBJ1-2, with D unclear. Germline V gives CDR1 KGHSH, CDR2 LQKENI. The CDR3 runs to 13 residues. As DNA, the CDR3 is TGTGCCAGCTCACCACCGAATAACTATAGCTACACCTTC. It encodes CASSPPNNYSYTF.

There are many counts of this clonotype. V is TRBV11-2 and J is TRBJ1-1; D is unclear. Germline lookup yields CDR1 SGHAT and CDR2 FQNNGV. This CDR3 is built from 14 residues. The ends were cut back, 0 bases at V and 2 bases at J, with 7 bases in the middle. The CDR3 DNA reads TGTGCCAGCAGCTTAGAAGGGCCAAACACTGAAGCTTTCTTT. Translated: CASSLEGPNTEAFF.

Note on this clonotype: This may come from a read error, since a much larger clone is one base off. This chain connects TRBV27 to TRBJ2-1; 10 nucleotides agree with TRBD2. Germline V gene data show CDR1 as MNHEY and CDR2 as SMNVEV (reference sequence). The CDR3 is 16 amino acids. The J segment lost 8 bases and the V segment lost 2 bases, leaving 9 bases of the junction unmatched. The CDR3 is CASSLTLAGAVHEQFF. DNA for the CDR3: TGTGCCAGCAGTTTAACCCTAGCGGGAGCAGTCCATGAGCAGTTCTTC.

This clonotype came up many times. The rearrangement links TRBV28 to TRBJ2-5; D not certain. Deletions cut 6 bases from V and 3 bases from J, with 5 bases between. CDR1 and CDR2 (germline): MDHEN, SYDVKM. The CDR3 runs to 11 residues. The CDR3 sequence: CASSSKETQYF. The CDR3 coding sequence is TGTGCCAGCAGCTCTAAAGAGACCCAGTACTTC. The variable domain in full, completed from reference TRBV28 and TRBJ2-5, reads DVKVTQSSRYLVKRTGEKVFLECVQDMDHENMFWYRQDPGLGLRLIYFSYDVKMKEKGDIPEGYSVSREKKERFSLILESASTNQTSMYLCASSSKETQYFGPGTRLLVL.

V gene TRBV20-1 combines with J gene TRBJ2-5; TRBD1 agrees at 9 bases. V lost 5 bases and J lost 5; bases outside the gene matches: 6. Germline values: CDR1 DFQATT, CDR2 SNEGSKA (reference sequence). The CDR3 has 13 amino acids. Here the CDR3 reads CSAPWTGDETQYF. The DNA of the CDR3 is TGCAGTGCTCCTTGGACAGGGGATGAGACCCAGTACTTC.

This clonotype was detected a few times. The V gene is TRBV20-1, the J gene TRBJ1-2; TRBD1 is a possible D gene (5 bases). Germline V lookup: CDR1 DFQATT, CDR2 SNEGSKA (reference sequence). The ends were cut back, 5 bases at V and 4 bases at J, with 14 bases in the middle. The CDR3 extends over 13 amino acids. The DNA for the CDR3 is TGCAGTGCTCCCAGGGAGGTTGGCTATGGCTACACCTTC. It yields the protein CSAPREVGYGYTF.

In this sample, this clonotype turned up many times. CDR3 DNA: TGCAGTGCTAGAGATAACATGGGAGGTTACGAGCAGTACTTC. As protein: CSARDNMGGYEQYF. The chain uses TRBV20-1 and TRBJ2-7; a possible D gene is TRBD2 (6 bases). Germline values: CDR1 DFQATT, CDR2 SNEGSKA (reference sequence). With 0 bases removed from V and 4 bases from J, the gap between germline ends came to 13 bases. This CDR3 is 14 amino acids long.